This is a list of T cell receptor beta chains from one sample in a study of T cell responses to AZD1222 COVID-19 vaccine. Data came from immunoSEQ multiplex PCR; TCRdb stores just in-frame clones and leaves some out. The sample records about 55,000 clones, approximately 84% being singletons. The material was peripheral blood, obtained on day 0 of AZD1222 vaccination. Source of these receptors: an adult in good health. Both conserved end residues are part of each CDR3. Each record gives: V gene, D gene, clone size, CDR3 length, J gene, CDR3 protein, CDR3 DNA. A D gene is named only where the DNA matches it firmly. Only part of the rows carry a size: once, few, many, or a class if the clone is expanded.

v_call: TRBV6-2/TRBV6-3; d_call: TRBD2; clone_size: NA; cdr3_length: 19; j_call: TRBJ2-5; cdr3_aa: CASSYRDLTSGDGLETQYF; cdr3_nt: TGTGCCAGCAGTTACAGGGACCTAACTAGCGGAGATGGGCTAGAGACCCAGTACTTC
v_call: TRBV7-9; d_call: TRBD2; clone_size: few; cdr3_length: 15; j_call: TRBJ2-7; cdr3_aa: CASSLRASGTYEQYF; cdr3_nt: TGTGCCAGCAGCTTAAGAGCTAGCGGGACCTACGAGCAGTACTTC
v_call: TRBV7-7; d_call: TRBD2; clone_size: NA; cdr3_length: 16; j_call: TRBJ2-7; cdr3_aa: CASSQNLVASGSEQYF; cdr3_nt: TGTGCCAGCAGCCAAAATCTGGTAGCTAGCGGGAGCGAGCAGTACTTC
v_call: TRBV4-1; d_call: NA; clone_size: NA; cdr3_length: 14; j_call: TRBJ1-1; cdr3_aa: CASSQVLRGAEAFF; cdr3_nt: TGCGCCAGCAGCCAAGTGTTAAGGGGCGCTGAAGCTTTCTTT
v_call: TRBV6-5; d_call: NA; clone_size: NA; cdr3_length: 12; j_call: TRBJ1-5; cdr3_aa: CASREQNQPQHF; cdr3_nt: TGTGCCAGCAGAGAGCAGAATCAGCCCCAGCATTTT
v_call: TRBV24-1; d_call: TRBD2; clone_size: NA; cdr3_length: 16; j_call: TRBJ2-1; cdr3_aa: CATSDTSGIRNNEQFF; cdr3_nt: TGTGCCACCAGTGATACGAGCGGGATTAGGAACAATGAGCAGTTCTTC
v_call: TRBV14; d_call: TRBD1; clone_size: NA; cdr3_length: 17; j_call: TRBJ1-4; cdr3_aa: CASSQTGQGPTNEKLFF; cdr3_nt: TGTGCCAGCAGCCAGACCGGACAGGGTCCTACTAATGAAAAACTGTTTTTT
v_call: TRBV29-1; d_call: NA; clone_size: NA; cdr3_length: 15; j_call: TRBJ1-1; cdr3_aa: CSVVRDPWGGTEAFF; cdr3_nt: TGCAGCGTTGTCCGGGACCCCTGGGGCGGCACTGAAGCTTTCTTT
v_call: TRBV25-1; d_call: TRBD1; clone_size: NA; cdr3_length: 15; j_call: TRBJ2-3; cdr3_aa: CASSESRTGTDTQYF; cdr3_nt: TGTGCCAGCAGTGAATCGAGGACAGGGACAGATACGCAGTATTTT
v_call: TRBV18; d_call: NA; clone_size: few; cdr3_length: 15; j_call: TRBJ1-1; cdr3_aa: CASSPRGGQNTEAFF; cdr3_nt: TGTGCCAGCTCACCAAGAGGCGGACAGAACACTGAAGCTTTCTTT
v_call: TRBV6-5; d_call: NA; clone_size: NA; cdr3_length: 14; j_call: TRBJ2-7; cdr3_aa: CASSVGALSYEQYF; cdr3_nt: TGTGCCAGCAGCGTCGGGGCCCTCTCCTACGAGCAGTACTTC
v_call: TRBV14; d_call: TRBD2; clone_size: NA; cdr3_length: 21; j_call: TRBJ2-1; cdr3_aa: CASSHPNQLAGVGLSYNEQFF; cdr3_nt: TGTGCCAGCAGCCATCCGAACCAACTAGCGGGAGTTGGTCTTTCCTACAATGAGCAGTTCTTC
v_call: TRBV11-3; d_call: TRBD2; clone_size: NA; cdr3_length: 14; j_call: TRBJ2-7; cdr3_aa: CASSLGLAGYEQYF; cdr3_nt: TGTGCCAGCAGCTTAGGACTAGCGGGCTACGAGCAGTACTTC
v_call: TRBV5-1; d_call: NA; clone_size: NA; cdr3_length: 14; j_call: TRBJ1-1; cdr3_aa: CASSHPGGDTEAFF; cdr3_nt: TGCGCCAGCAGCCACCCGGGGGGGGACACTGAAGCTTTCTTT
v_call: TRBV11-3; d_call: NA; clone_size: once; cdr3_length: 14; j_call: TRBJ1-5; cdr3_aa: CASSRGFSNQPQHF; cdr3_nt: TGTGCCAGCAGCCGGGGCTTTAGCAATCAGCCCCAGCATTTT
v_call: TRBV14; d_call: NA; clone_size: NA; cdr3_length: 13; j_call: TRBJ1-1; cdr3_aa: CASSHLRETEAFF; cdr3_nt: TGTGCCAGCAGCCATCTCAGGGAAACTGAAGCTTTCTTT
v_call: TRBV29-1; d_call: NA; clone_size: NA; cdr3_length: 12; j_call: TRBJ1-1; cdr3_aa: CSVARGDTEAFF; cdr3_nt: TGCAGCGTTGCGAGGGGAGACACTGAAGCTTTCTTT
v_call: TRBV27; d_call: TRBD2; clone_size: NA; cdr3_length: 17; j_call: TRBJ2-1; cdr3_aa: CASSITSGRAFVNEQFF; cdr3_nt: TGTGCCAGCAGTATTACTAGCGGGAGGGCCTTTGTGAATGAGCAGTTCTTC
v_call: TRBV9; d_call: TRBD2; clone_size: NA; cdr3_length: 17; j_call: TRBJ2-1; cdr3_aa: CASSVGGGTRTRNEQFF; cdr3_nt: TGTGCCAGCAGCGTAGGGGGCGGGACTAGGACACGGAATGAGCAGTTCTTC
v_call: TRBV6-6; d_call: NA; clone_size: NA; cdr3_length: 12; j_call: TRBJ2-7; cdr3_aa: CASSLDSYEQYF; cdr3_nt: TGTGCCAGCAGTTTGGACAGCTACGAGCAGTACTTC
v_call: TRBV11-3; d_call: NA; clone_size: few; cdr3_length: 15; j_call: TRBJ1-3; cdr3_aa: CASSLVWSSGNTIYF; cdr3_nt: TGTGCCAGCAGCTTAGTTTGGTCTTCTGGAAACACCATATATTTT
v_call: TRBV6-1; d_call: NA; clone_size: NA; cdr3_length: 15; j_call: TRBJ2-1; cdr3_aa: CASSEAQGLGAEQFF; cdr3_nt: TGTGCCAGCAGTGAAGCGCAGGGATTGGGAGCTGAGCAGTTCTTC
v_call: TRBV6-5; d_call: TRBD1; clone_size: NA; cdr3_length: 14; j_call: TRBJ1-2; cdr3_aa: CASRQGALNYGYTF; cdr3_nt: TGTGCCAGCAGACAGGGGGCTTTAAACTATGGCTACACCTTC
v_call: TRBV5-3; d_call: NA; clone_size: NA; cdr3_length: 13; j_call: TRBJ1-1; cdr3_aa: CARSSPQATEAFF; cdr3_nt: TGTGCCAGAAGCTCCCCGCAAGCCACTGAAGCTTTCTTT
v_call: TRBV5-6; d_call: TRBD1; clone_size: NA; cdr3_length: 13; j_call: TRBJ1-1; cdr3_aa: CASSKTGGTEAFF; cdr3_nt: TGTGCCAGCAGCAAGACAGGGGGCACTGAAGCTTTCTTT
v_call: TRBV5-4; d_call: NA; clone_size: NA; cdr3_length: 15; j_call: TRBJ1-2; cdr3_aa: CASRTGGTANYGYTF; cdr3_nt: TGTGCCAGCAGAACCGGAGGGACCGCCAACTATGGCTACACCTTC
v_call: TRBV20-1; d_call: NA; clone_size: NA; cdr3_length: 14; j_call: TRBJ1-4; cdr3_aa: CSASRSRGSEKLFF; cdr3_nt: TGCAGTGCTAGTCGCAGCCGTGGTAGCGAAAAACTGTTTTTT
v_call: TRBV5-1; d_call: NA; clone_size: once; cdr3_length: 17; j_call: TRBJ1-5; cdr3_aa: CASSLGSGEASNQPQHF; cdr3_nt: TGCGCCAGCAGCTTGGGGTCCGGGGAAGCGAGCAATCAGCCCCAGCATTTT
v_call: TRBV20-1; d_call: NA; clone_size: NA; cdr3_length: 11; j_call: TRBJ2-7; cdr3_aa: CSARTILEQYF; cdr3_nt: TGCAGTGCTCGGACCATTCTCGAGCAGTACTTC
v_call: TRBV5-1; d_call: NA; clone_size: NA; cdr3_length: 13; j_call: TRBJ2-1; cdr3_aa: CASTLDSYNEQFF; cdr3_nt: TGCGCCAGCACGCTAGACTCCTACAATGAGCAGTTCTTC
v_call: TRBV2; d_call: TRBD2; clone_size: NA; cdr3_length: 15; j_call: TRBJ2-7; cdr3_aa: CASSEMSSGPYEQYF; cdr3_nt: TGTGCCAGCAGTGAAATGTCTAGCGGCCCTTACGAGCAGTACTTC
v_call: TRBV28; d_call: NA; clone_size: NA; cdr3_length: 12; j_call: TRBJ1-1; cdr3_aa: CASNPLGTEAFF; cdr3_nt: TGTGCCAGCAACCCCCTCGGGACTGAAGCTTTCTTT